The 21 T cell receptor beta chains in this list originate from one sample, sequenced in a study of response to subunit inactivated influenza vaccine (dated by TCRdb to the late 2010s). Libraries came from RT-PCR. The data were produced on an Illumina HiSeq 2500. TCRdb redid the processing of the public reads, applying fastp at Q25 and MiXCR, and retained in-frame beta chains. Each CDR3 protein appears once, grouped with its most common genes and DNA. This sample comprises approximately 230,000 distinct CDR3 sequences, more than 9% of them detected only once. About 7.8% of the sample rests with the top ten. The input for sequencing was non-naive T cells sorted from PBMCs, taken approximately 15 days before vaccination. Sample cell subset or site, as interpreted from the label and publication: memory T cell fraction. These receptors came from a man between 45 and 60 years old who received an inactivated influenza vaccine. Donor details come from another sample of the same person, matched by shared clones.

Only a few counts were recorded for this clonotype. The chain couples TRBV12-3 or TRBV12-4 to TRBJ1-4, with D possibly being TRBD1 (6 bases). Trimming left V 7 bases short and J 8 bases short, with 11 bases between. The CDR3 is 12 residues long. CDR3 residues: CASKGVNEKLFF. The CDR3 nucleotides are TGTGCCAGCAAGGGGGTTAACGAAAAACTGTTTTTT.

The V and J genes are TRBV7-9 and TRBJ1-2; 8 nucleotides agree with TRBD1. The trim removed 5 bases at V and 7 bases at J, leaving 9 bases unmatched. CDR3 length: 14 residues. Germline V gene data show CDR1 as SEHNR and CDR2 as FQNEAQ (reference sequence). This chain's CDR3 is CASSTGQVLGGYTF. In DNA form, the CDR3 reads TGTGCCAGCAGCACGGGACAGGTCCTGGGTGGCTACACCTTC.

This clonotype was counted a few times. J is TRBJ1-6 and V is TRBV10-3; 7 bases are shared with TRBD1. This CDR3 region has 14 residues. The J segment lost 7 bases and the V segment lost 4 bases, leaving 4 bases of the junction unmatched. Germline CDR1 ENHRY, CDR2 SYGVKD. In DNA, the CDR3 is TGTGCCATCAGTGCTGGGACAGACAATTCACCCCTCCACTTT. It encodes CAISAGTDNSPLHF.

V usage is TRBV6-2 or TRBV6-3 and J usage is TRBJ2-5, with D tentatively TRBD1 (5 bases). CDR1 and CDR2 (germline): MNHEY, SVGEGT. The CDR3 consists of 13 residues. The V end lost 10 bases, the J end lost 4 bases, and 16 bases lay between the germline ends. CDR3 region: CAIARGQGETQYF. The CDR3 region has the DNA TGTGCCATCGCAAGGGGTCAGGGAGAGACCCAGTACTTC.

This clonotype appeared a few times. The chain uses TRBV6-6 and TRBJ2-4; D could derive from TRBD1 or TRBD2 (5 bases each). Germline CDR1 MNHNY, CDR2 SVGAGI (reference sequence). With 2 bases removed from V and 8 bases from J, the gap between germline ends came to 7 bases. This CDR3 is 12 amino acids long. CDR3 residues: CASSYGGYIQYF. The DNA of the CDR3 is TGTGCCAGCAGTTACGGGGGTTACATTCAGTACTTC.

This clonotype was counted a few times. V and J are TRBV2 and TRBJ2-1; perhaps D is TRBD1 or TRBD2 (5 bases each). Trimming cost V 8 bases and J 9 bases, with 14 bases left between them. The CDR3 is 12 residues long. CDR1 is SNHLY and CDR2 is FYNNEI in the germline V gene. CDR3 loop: CASETWDGEQFF. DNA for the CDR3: TGTGCCAGCGAAACTTGGGACGGTGAGCAGTTCTTC.

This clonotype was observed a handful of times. The chain's CDR3 is CASSRPWLDKEETQYF. DNA of the CDR3: TGTGCCAGCAGCCGTCCTTGGCTGGACAAGGAAGAGACCCAGTACTTC. V usage is TRBV11-2 and J usage is TRBJ2-5, with a weak D call TRBD1 (5 bases). This CDR3 spans 16 amino acids. Trimming took 5 bases from V and 3 from J, leaving 19 bases between them. Germline loops: CDR1 SGHAT, CDR2 FQNNGV. Variable domain in full (rest from reference TRBV11-2 and TRBJ2-5): EAGVAQSPRYKIIEKRQSVAFWCNPISGHATLYWYQQILGQGPKLLIQFQNNGVVDDSQLPKDRFSAERLKGVDSTLKIQPAKLEDSAVYLCASSRPWLDKEETQYFGPGTRLLVL.

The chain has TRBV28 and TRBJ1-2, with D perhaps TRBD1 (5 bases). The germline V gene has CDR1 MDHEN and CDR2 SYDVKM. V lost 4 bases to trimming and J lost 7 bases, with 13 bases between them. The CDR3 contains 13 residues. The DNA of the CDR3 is TGTGCCAGCAGTTGGGGCAGGGAATTTGGCTACACCTTC. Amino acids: CASSWGREFGYTF.

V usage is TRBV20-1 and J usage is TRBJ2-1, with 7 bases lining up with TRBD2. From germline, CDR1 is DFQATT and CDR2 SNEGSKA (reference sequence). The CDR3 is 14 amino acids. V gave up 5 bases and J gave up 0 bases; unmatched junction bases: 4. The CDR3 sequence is CSALSGVSYNEQFF. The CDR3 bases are TGCAGTGCTCTAAGCGGGGTCTCCTACAATGAGCAGTTCTTC.

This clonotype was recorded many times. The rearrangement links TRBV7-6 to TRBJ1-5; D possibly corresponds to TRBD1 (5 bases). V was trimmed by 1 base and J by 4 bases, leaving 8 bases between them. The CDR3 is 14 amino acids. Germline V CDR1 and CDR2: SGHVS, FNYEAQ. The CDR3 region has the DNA TGTGCCAGCAGCTTAGGCGCAGGGAATCAGCCCCAGCATTTT. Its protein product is CASSLGAGNQPQHF.

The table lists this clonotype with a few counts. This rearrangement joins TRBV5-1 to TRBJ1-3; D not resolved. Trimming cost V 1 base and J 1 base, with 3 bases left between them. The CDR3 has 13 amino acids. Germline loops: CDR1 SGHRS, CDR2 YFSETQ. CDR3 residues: CASSLKSGNTIYF. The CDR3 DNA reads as TGCGCCAGCAGCTTGAAATCTGGAAACACCATATATTTT.

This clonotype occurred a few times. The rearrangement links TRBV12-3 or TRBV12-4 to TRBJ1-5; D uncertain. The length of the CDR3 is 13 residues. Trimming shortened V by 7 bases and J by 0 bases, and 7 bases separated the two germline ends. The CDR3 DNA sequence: TGTGCCAGCAATGTTTTTAGCAATCAGCCCCAGCATTTT. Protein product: CASNVFSNQPQHF.

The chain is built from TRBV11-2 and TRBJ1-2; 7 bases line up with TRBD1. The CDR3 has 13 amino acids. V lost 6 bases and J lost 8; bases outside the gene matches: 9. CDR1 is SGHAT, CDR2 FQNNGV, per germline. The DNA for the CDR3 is TGTGCCAGCAGGAAGGGGGCCCAGGGAGGCTACACCTTC. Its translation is CASRKGAQGGYTF.

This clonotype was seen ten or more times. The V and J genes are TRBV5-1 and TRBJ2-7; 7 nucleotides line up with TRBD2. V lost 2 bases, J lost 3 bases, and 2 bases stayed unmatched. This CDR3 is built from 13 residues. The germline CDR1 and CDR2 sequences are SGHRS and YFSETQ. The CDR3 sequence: CASSFQRGYEQYF. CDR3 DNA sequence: TGCGCCAGCAGCTTCCAGCGGGGCTACGAGCAGTACTTC. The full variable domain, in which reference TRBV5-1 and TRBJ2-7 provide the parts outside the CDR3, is KAGVTQTPRYLIKTRGQQVTLSCSPISGHRSVSWYQQTPGQGLQFLFEYFSETQRNKGNFPGRFSGRQFSNSRSEMNVSTLELGDSALYLCASSFQRGYEQYFGPGTRLTVT.

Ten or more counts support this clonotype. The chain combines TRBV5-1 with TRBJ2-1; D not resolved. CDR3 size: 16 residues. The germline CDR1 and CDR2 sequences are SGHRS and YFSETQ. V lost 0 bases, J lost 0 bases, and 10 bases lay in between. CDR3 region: CASSLGGLGSYNEQFF. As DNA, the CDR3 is TGCGCCAGCAGCTTGGGAGGCCTAGGCTCCTACAATGAGCAGTTCTTC. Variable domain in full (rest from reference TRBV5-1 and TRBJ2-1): KAGVTQTPRYLIKTRGQQVTLSCSPISGHRSVSWYQQTPGQGLQFLFEYFSETQRNKGNFPGRFSGRQFSNSRSEMNVSTLELGDSALYLCASSLGGLGSYNEQFFGPGTRLTVL.

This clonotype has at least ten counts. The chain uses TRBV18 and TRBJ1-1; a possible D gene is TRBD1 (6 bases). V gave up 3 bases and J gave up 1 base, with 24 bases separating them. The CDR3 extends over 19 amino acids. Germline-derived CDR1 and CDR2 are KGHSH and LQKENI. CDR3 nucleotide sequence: TGTGCCAGCTCACCCCTTCCAGGGGAGGGAATACTAAAGAACACTGAAGCTTTCTTT. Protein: CASSPLPGEGILKNTEAFF.

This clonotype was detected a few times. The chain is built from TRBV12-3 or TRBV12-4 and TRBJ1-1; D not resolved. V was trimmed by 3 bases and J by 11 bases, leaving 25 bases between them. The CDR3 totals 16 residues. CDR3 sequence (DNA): TGTGCCAGCAGTTTGGACCCCGGCGGGAGGTCCAGAGAGGCTTTCTTT. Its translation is CASSLDPGGRSREAFF.

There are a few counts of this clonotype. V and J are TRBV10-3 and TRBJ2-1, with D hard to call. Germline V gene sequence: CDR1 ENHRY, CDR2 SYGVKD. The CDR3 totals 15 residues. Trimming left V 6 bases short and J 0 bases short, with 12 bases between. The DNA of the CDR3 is TGTGCCATCAGAGAACGAGTAAGCTCCTACAATGAGCAGTTCTTC. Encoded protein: CAIRERVSSYNEQFF.

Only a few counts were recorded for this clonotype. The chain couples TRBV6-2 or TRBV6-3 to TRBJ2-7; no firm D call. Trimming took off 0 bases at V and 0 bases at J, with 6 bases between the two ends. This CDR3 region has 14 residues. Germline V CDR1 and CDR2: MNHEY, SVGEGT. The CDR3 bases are TGTGCCAGCAGTTACTCGACCGTCTCCTACGAGCAGTACTTC. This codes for CASSYSTVSYEQYF.

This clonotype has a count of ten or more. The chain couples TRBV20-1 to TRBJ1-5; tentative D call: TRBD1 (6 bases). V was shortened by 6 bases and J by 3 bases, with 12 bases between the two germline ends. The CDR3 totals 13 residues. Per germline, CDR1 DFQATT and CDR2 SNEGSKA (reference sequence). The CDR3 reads CSARGAANQPQHF. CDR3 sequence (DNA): TGCAGTGCCCGGGGGGCAGCCAATCAGCCCCAGCATTTT.

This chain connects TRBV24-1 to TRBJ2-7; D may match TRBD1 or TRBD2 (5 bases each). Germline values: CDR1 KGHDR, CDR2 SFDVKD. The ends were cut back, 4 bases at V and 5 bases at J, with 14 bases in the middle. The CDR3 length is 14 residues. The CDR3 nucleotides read TGTGCCACCAGTGACCCGTGGAGAGGGGACGAGCAGTACTTC. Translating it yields CATSDPWRGDEQYF.